One and the same sample provided the 5 T cell receptor beta chains below, sequenced in a study of blood T cell repertoires in COVID-19. TCRdb keeps only in-frame clones here, not all; method: immunoSEQ multiplex PCR. The data hold about 70,000 clones, with around four fifths observed a single time. The sequenced sample was peripheral blood. The receptors derive from a human donor in a cohort sampled during active COVID-19.

The chain joins TRBV6-5 to TRBJ1-6; possible D gene TRBD1, 5 bases. Germline CDR1 reads MNHEY; CDR2 reads SVGAGI. With 3 bases removed from V and 7 bases from J, the gap between germline ends came to 13 bases. The CDR3 runs 15 residues. Here the CDR3 reads CASSYAGVRNSPLHF. CDR3 in DNA: TGTGCCAGCAGTTATGCGGGGGTCAGAAATTCACCCCTCCACTTT.

This clone was counted a few times. CDR3 amino acids: CASSQVSGGRGEQYF. The CDR3 DNA is TGTGCCAGCAGCCAAGTTTCTGGAGGGAGGGGCGAGCAGTACTTC. This sequence joins TRBV14 and TRBJ2-7; 7 positions agree with TRBD2. The junction had 9 bases not matched to a gene; V was cut back by 1 base and J by 6 bases. CDR1 and CDR2 from the germline V gene are SGHDN and FVKESK. The CDR3 is 15 amino acids.

V gene TRBV6-5 combines with J gene TRBJ2-3; 10 bases are a match to TRBD2. V shed 7 bases and J 3 bases; nucleotides not matched to a gene: 4. Germline V lookup: CDR1 MNHEY, CDR2 SVGAGI. CDR3 length: 14 residues. CDR3 protein: CASKDSGGTDTQYF. The DNA of the CDR3 is TGTGCCAGCAAGGATAGCGGGGGGACAGATACGCAGTATTTT.

CDR3 loop: CASRDRWISETQYF. CDR3 DNA sequence: TGTGCCAGCAGGGACAGGTGGATTTCGGAGACCCAGTACTTC. This chain links TRBV2 with TRBJ2-5; TRBD1 matches at 7 bases. J was trimmed by 5 bases and V by 6 bases; bases with no gene match: 9. Germline CDR1 is SNHLY and CDR2 is FYNNEI. The CDR3 sequence is 14 residues long.

The chain joins TRBV28 to TRBJ1-1; no clear D. V lost 8 bases and J lost 5, with 21 bases in between. The germline V gene has CDR1 MDHEN and CDR2 SYDVKM. The CDR3 sequence is 15 residues long. The CDR3: CASQMAGSSKTEAFF. The CDR3 nucleotides read TGTGCCAGCCAGATGGCGGGGTCATCGAAGACTGAAGCTTTCTTT.